This is a list of T cell receptor beta chains from one sample in a study of somatic mutations in cytotoxic T cells in rheumatoid arthritis. Using immunoSEQ multiplex PCR, the repertoire was profiled, and TCRdb retains in-frame clones only, with some absent. This table holds tens of thousands of clones, approximately 78% found once. Sequencing input: CD8+ T cells sorted from blood. These receptors were obtained from an adult with rheumatoid arthritis. Both conserved end residues are part of each CDR3. The D gene is left open where the match is weak. Clone size, where shown, is once, few, many, or a class for clones that have expanded.

cdr3_length	d_call	v_call	j_call	clone_size	cdr3_nt	cdr3_aa
13	TRBD2	TRBV19	TRBJ2-1	.	TGTGCCAGTAGCCTAGCGGGAAGGAATGAGCAGTTCTTC	CASSLAGRNEQFF
13	TRBD1	TRBV28	TRBJ1-2	once	TGTGCCATCTCCGGGACAGGGGTAAATGGCTACACCTTC	CAISGTGVNGYTF
17	TRBD2	TRBV14	TRBJ2-5	.	TGTGCCAGCAGCCAAGGGGGCTCAGCGGGGTACCAAGAGACCCAGTACTTC	CASSQGGSAGYQETQYF
15	TRBD2	TRBV11-2	TRBJ2-1	.	TGTGCCAGCAGCTTAGCCGGGACTAGCGTAAATGAGCAGTTCTTC	CASSLAGTSVNEQFF
12	.	TRBV7-7	TRBJ2-2	.	TGTGCCAGCAGCCGGGGTGCCGGGGAGCTGTTTTTT	CASSRGAGELFF
14	.	TRBV11-1	TRBJ2-7	.	TGTGCCAGCAGCTTAGTCGGGGGCTCCTACGAGCAGTACTTC	CASSLVGGSYEQYF
15	.	TRBV7-8	TRBJ2-7	.	TGTGCCAGCAGTCCCTGGGCCAAACAGGGTTACGAGCAGTACTTC	CASSPWAKQGYEQYF
15	.	TRBV13	TRBJ1-1	.	TGTGCCAGCAGCCCGCTGGCGGGGGGTAACACTGAAGCTTTCTTT	CASSPLAGGNTEAFF
16	.	TRBV2	TRBJ2-2	.	TGTGCCACCGAAACAGGGTTGGGGGACCTAACCGGGGAGCTGTTTTTT	CATETGLGDLTGELFF
13	.	TRBV29-1	TRBJ1-2	.	TGCAGCGTTGTCGCAGGAGGGGGCTATGGCTACACCTTC	CSVVAGGGYGYTF
12	.	TRBV7-2	TRBJ2-3	.	TGTGCCAGCAGCTTGAATTTACCAGGGGAGTATTTT	CASSLNLPGEYF
16	TRBD1	TRBV28	TRBJ1-5	.	TGTGCCAGCAGTTTAATTGGACAGGCTGTGAATCAGCCCCAGCATTTT	CASSLIGQAVNQPQHF
19	TRBD2	TRBV9	TRBJ2-1	.	TGTGCCAGCAGCGTAGAAGCCAATGGGGCTAGCGGGAGTTTAAATGAGCAGTTCTTC	CASSVEANGASGSLNEQFF
15	.	TRBV5-6	TRBJ1-5	.	TGTGCCAGCAGCTTGGCTGGGGATAGCAATCAGCCCCAGCATTTT	CASSLAGDSNQPQHF
13	TRBD1	TRBV6-5	TRBJ1-3	.	TGTGCCAGCACCGGACAGGGGGCGAACACCATATATTTT	CASTGQGANTIYF
18	TRBD2	TRBV5-6	TRBJ2-3	once	TGTGCCAGCAGCTACGGGACTAGCGGGAGGGTATATATAGATACGCAGTATTTT	CASSYGTSGRVYIDTQYF
15	.	TRBV5-1	TRBJ2-1	.	TGCGCCAGCAGTCGAAGGAGGGGGGAGGGGGATGAGCAGTTCTTC	CASSRRRGEGDEQFF
11	.	TRBV6-1	TRBJ1-1	.	TGTGCCAGCCGGGTAAGCACTGAAGCTTTCTTT	CASRVSTEAFF
16	TRBD2	TRBV7-9	TRBJ2-7	once	TGTGCCAGCAGCTCCGGACTAGCGGGCCGTCCCTACGAGCAGTACTTC	CASSSGLAGRPYEQYF
16	.	TRBV9	TRBJ1-2	.	TGTGCCAGCAGCGTAAACCGACAGGCTCCCTACTATGGCTACACCTTC	CASSVNRQAPYYGYTF
16	.	TRBV4-1	TRBJ1-5	.	TGCGCCAGCAGCCAAATTCACAGGGATAGCAATCAGCCCCAGCATTTT	CASSQIHRDSNQPQHF
14	.	TRBV5-8	TRBJ1-4	once	TGTGCCAGCAGCCAAAGGGGGTTGGTTGAAAAACTGTTTTTT	CASSQRGLVEKLFF
12	.	TRBV29-1	TRBJ1-1	.	TGCAGCGTTGTTCCTGGCCAGATTGAAGCTTTCTTT	CSVVPGQIEAFF
14	.	TRBV6-1	TRBJ1-5	few	TGTGCCAGCAGTGAAGCGGAGGATTATCAGCCCCAGCATTTT	CASSEAEDYQPQHF
13	.	TRBV9	TRBJ1-1	.	TGTGCCAGCAGCGTCGGGGTTTACACTGAAGCTTTCTTT	CASSVGVYTEAFF
13	.	TRBV27	TRBJ1-2	.	TGTGCCAGCAGTTTAGGAGGGGGAGATGGCTACACCTTC	CASSLGGGDGYTF
13	TRBD1	TRBV29-1	TRBJ2-7	.	TGCAGCGTGGGGACAGGGGTGCGCGACGAGCAGTACTTC	CSVGTGVRDEQYF
16	.	TRBV6-5	TRBJ2-7	.	TGTGCCAGCAGTTACCACCGGGCCGGACGATCATACGAGCAGTACTTC	CASSYHRAGRSYEQYF
15	.	TRBV9	TRBJ2-3	.	TGTGCCAGCAGCGTAGAGGGGGGAAGGACAGATACGCAGTATTTT	CASSVEGGRTDTQYF
13	TRBD1	TRBV29-1	TRBJ1-2	.	TGCAGCGTTGACGACAGGGAACGCTATGGCTACACCTTC	CSVDDRERYGYTF
15	TRBD2	TRBV6-1	TRBJ2-2	medium-sized	TGTGCCACCTCAACCGGGACTAGCGAGGCCGGGGAGCTGTTTTTT	CATSTGTSEAGELFF
13	TRBD2	TRBV5-1	TRBJ2-3	.	TGCGCCAGCTCCCGGGGGGGTGCAGATACGCAGTATTTT	CASSRGGADTQYF
14	.	TRBV28	TRBJ2-3	.	TGTGCCAGCAGCCGAACAGGGCCCGCGGATACGCAGTATTTT	CASSRTGPADTQYF
16	TRBD2	TRBV7-9	TRBJ2-3	.	TGTGCCAGCAGCTTAAGACGCGGCCCACTAGCGGATACGCAGTATTTT	CASSLRRGPLADTQYF
15	TRBD2	TRBV19	TRBJ2-1	.	TGTGCCAGTAGTATGGGGCGACTAGCGGACAATGAGCAGTTCTTC	CASSMGRLADNEQFF
14	.	TRBV29-1	TRBJ1-3	.	TGCAGCGTTGTACCCGTCTCCTCTGGAAACACCATATATTTT	CSVVPVSSGNTIYF
13	.	TRBV5-1	TRBJ2-7	.	TGCGCCAGCAGCTTGGGCGGGGGCAACGAGCAGTACTTC	CASSLGGGNEQYF
13	.	TRBV5-4	TRBJ1-1	once	TGTGCCAGCAGCTTGGGGGGGGACACTGAAGCTTTCTTT	CASSLGGDTEAFF
14	TRBD1	TRBV13	TRBJ2-5	.	TGTGCCAGCAGCTCCGGACAGGGGGAAGAGACCCAGTACTTC	CASSSGQGEETQYF
14	TRBD1	TRBV11-3	TRBJ2-7	.	TGTGCCAGCAGCTTACGGGACAGACCCTACGAGCAGTACTTC	CASSLRDRPYEQYF
13	.	TRBV7-6	TRBJ1-2	.	TGTGCCAGCAGCTTAGCAGGGGGATATGGCTACACCTTC	CASSLAGGYGYTF
15	.	TRBV6-1	TRBJ2-2	.	TGTGCCAGCAGTGAAGGGGCGGACGGCGGCGGGGAGCTGTTTTTT	CASSEGADGGGELFF
15	.	TRBV9	TRBJ1-5	.	TGTGCCAGCAGCGTAACAGGGAGGATCAATCAGCCCCAGCATTTT	CASSVTGRINQPQHF
17	.	TRBV5-1	TRBJ2-2	.	TGCGCCAGCAGCTTCATCCCAGGGATCTCGAACACCGGGGAGCTGTTTTTT	CASSFIPGISNTGELFF
16	.	TRBV7-2	TRBJ1-2	.	TGTGCCAGCAGCCCCTCGGGGAATTTGAGGGGGTATGGCTACACCTTC	CASSPSGNLRGYGYTF
13	.	TRBV2	TRBJ1-2	.	TGTGCCAGCCCGGGCAGGGTTGGGAATGGCTACACCTTC	CASPGRVGNGYTF
13	.	TRBV7-9	TRBJ1-4	.	TGTGCATATTGGGAAGCAACTAATGAAAAACTGTTTTTT	CAYWEATNEKLFF
13	.	TRBV30	TRBJ1-6	.	TGTGCCTGGAGTCCCGATTATAATTCACCCCTCCACTTT	CAWSPDYNSPLHF
16	TRBD2	TRBV6-5	TRBJ2-1	.	TGTGCCAGCAGTTACTCGCCACGTCTAGCGGGAGCCGGCCAGTTCTTC	CASSYSPRLAGAGQFF
18	.	TRBV21-1	TRBJ2-1	few	TGTGCCAGCAGCCTACGCGTTTTACTAGGGAGGTCCTACAATGAGCAGTTCTTC	CASSLRVLLGRSYNEQFF
19	TRBD2	TRBV19	TRBJ2-5	.	TGTGCCAGTAGTATAGTCGAGGAGACTAGCGGGGTATACAAAGAGACCCAGTACTTC	CASSIVEETSGVYKETQYF